Below, 11 T cell receptor beta chains from the same sample are listed, as sequenced in a study of blood T cells in healthy people across ages (dated by TCRdb to the mid-2010s). The library came from 5' RACE. Data came from an Illumina HiSeq 2500. A second roughly 7 to 11 cycle PCR used a sample-barcoded 5' primer and a J-beta primer mix. TCRdb took the public reads, trimmed them with fastp at Q25, ran MiXCR for clone calling and kept in-frame beta chains. When rows share a CDR3 protein, they turn into one entry using the most common DNA and genes. The sample has around 670,000 distinct CDR3 sequences on record, about 30% of them singletons. About a sixth of the sample is taken by the ten largest. The sample was blood. The receptor set was obtained from a woman of 80 years or more in good health.

This clonotype was seen ten or more times. V usage is TRBV15 and J usage is TRBJ2-3; D uncertain. The CDR3 totals 16 residues. Trimming shortened V by 0 bases and J by 5 bases, and 15 bases separated the two germline ends. CDR1 LNHNV and CDR2 YYDKDF come from the germline V gene (reference sequence). The CDR3 nucleotides read TGTGCCACCAGCAGAGAAGGAGCCACCCTCGGAGATACGCAGTATTTT. This encodes CATSREGATLGDTQYF.

This clonotype was observed a single time. It is likely a read error, because the conserved phenylalanine at the end of the CDR3 is missing. The V gene is TRBV9, the J gene TRBJ2-3, with TRBD2 matching over 7 bases. The CDR3 sequence is 15 residues long. Germline loops: CDR1 SGDLS, CDR2 YYNGEE. Trimming cost V 6 bases and J 4 bases; bases outside gene matches: 11. CDR3 loop: CASTPGAGLADTQYL. DNA for the CDR3: TGTGCCAGCACGCCTGGAGCGGGGCTTGCAGATACGCAGTATTTG.

For this clonotype: Since a much larger clone is just one base distant, this may be a read error. The chain links TRBV7-2 to TRBJ2-3; the D is unclear. The CDR3 length is 16 residues. Trimming took 4 bases from V and 4 from J, leaving 18 bases between them. Germline CDR1 is SGHTA and CDR2 is FQGNSA. CDR3 bases: TGTGCCAGCAGCTCCACATTACGTCGAATGGCAGATACGCAGTATTTT. Translating it yields CASSSTLRRMADTQYF.

This chain joins TRBV7-3 and TRBJ1-6, with TRBD1 identical over 7 bases. The CDR3 is 16 residues long. Germline V lookup: CDR1 SGHTA, CDR2 FQGTGA. Losses at the gene ends were 5 bases for V and 6 bases for J; bases not matched to a gene: 10. CDR3: CASSPSGGFSNSPLHF. DNA of the CDR3: TGTGCCAGCAGCCCATCAGGGGGATTTAGTAATTCACCCCTCCACTTT.

V gene TRBV12-3 or TRBV12-4 combines with J gene TRBJ2-7; D unresolved. The CDR3 has 20 residues. V lost 2 bases and J 5 bases, leaving 31 bases between the germline ends. CDR3 sequence: CASSLRFFVAQQLGVNEQYF. In nucleotides, the CDR3 is TGTGCCAGCAGTTTACGGTTTTTCGTGGCCCAGCAACTTGGGGTTAACGAGCAGTACTTC.

This clonotype was seen more than once but under ten times. The chain employs TRBV27 and TRBJ1-5, with D tentatively TRBD1 (5 bases). This CDR3 comprises 15 residues. The germline gives CDR1 MNHEY, CDR2 SMNVEV (reference sequence). Trimming removed 0 bases from V and 6 bases from J, with 12 bases in between. The chain's CDR3 is CASSLSASGLQPQHF. The CDR3 DNA is TGTGCCAGCAGTTTATCGGCCTCAGGGCTTCAGCCCCAGCATTTT.

This clonotype appeared many times. The rearrangement links TRBV5-1 to TRBJ2-3; the match to TRBD2 covers 9 bases. CDR1 and CDR2 from the germline V gene are SGHRS and YFSETQ. The CDR3 is 15 amino acids. J was trimmed by 2 bases and V by 5 bases; bases with no gene match: 6. The CDR3 coding sequence is TGCGCCAGCAGAAGGGCGGGGGGGTACACAGATACGCAGTATTTT. Its protein is CASRRAGGYTDTQYF. The full variable domain, completed using reference TRBV5-1 and TRBJ2-3, is KAGVTQTPRYLIKTRGQQVTLSCSPISGHRSVSWYQQTPGQGLQFLFEYFSETQRNKGNFPGRFSGRQFSNSRSEMNVSTLELGDSALYLCASRRAGGYTDTQYFGPGTRLTVL.

The V gene is TRBV4-2, the J gene TRBJ2-5, with TRBD2 identical over 12 bases. V lost 2 bases and J lost 5; bases outside the gene matches: 6. This CDR3 contains 16 residues. Germline CDR1 reads LGHNA; CDR2 reads YNFKEQ. CDR3 amino acids: CASSQSLLAGGETQYF. The CDR3 region has the DNA TGTGCCAGCAGCCAATCCTTACTAGCGGGAGGTGAGACCCAGTACTTC.

This clonotype was found many times. J is TRBJ1-1 and V is TRBV30; TRBD1 is a possible D gene (5 bases). Germline lookup yields CDR1 GTSNPN and CDR2 SVGIG (reference sequence). The CDR3 is 13 residues long. The V end was cut by 4 bases, the J end by 4 bases, with 13 bases between. The CDR3 region is CAWTRGGGTEAFF. CDR3 DNA: TGTGCCTGGACCCGGGGCGGTGGCACTGAAGCTTTCTTT.

The CDR3 here is CASSPGTSGRTQYF. CDR3 DNA sequence: TGTGCCAGCAGTCCTGGGACTAGCGGGAGAACGCAGTATTTT. V usage is TRBV12-3 or TRBV12-4 and J usage is TRBJ2-3, with 14 bases identical to TRBD2. The CDR3 is 14 amino acids. Trimming took 5 bases from V and 9 from J; bases not matched to a gene: 4.

The chain is built from TRBV9 and TRBJ2-1; tentatively, D is TRBD2 (6 bases). Per germline, CDR1 SGDLS and CDR2 YYNGEE. V dropped 4 bases and J dropped 12 bases, with 23 bases sitting between them. CDR3 length equals 15 residues. CDR3 in DNA: TGTGCCAGCAGCCCATACGGGACTGGCGCCTTTGGGCAGTTCTTC. Encoded protein: CASSPYGTGAFGQFF.